Sequencing of this T cell receptor (beta chain) was carried out in a study of cytomegalovirus exposure and HLA in healthy donors. 13 Jbeta primers and 60 Vbeta primers were used for the PCR. Profiling relied on immunoSEQ multiplex PCR, and the TCRdb table lists in-frame clones only, not all of them. Counted here are 150,000 to 200,000 clones, roughly 77% occurring once; the ten biggest clones make up roughly 1.5%. Germline CDR1 PRHDT, CDR2 FYEKMQ (reference sequence). The CDR3 is 19 amino acids. Trimming took 4 bases from V and 0 from J, leaving 22 bases between them. Of note for this clone: Its antigen is currently unknown.

Notes on the study in general: TCR beta chain V- and J-gene trimming was linked, in a later analysis, to a missense variant in DCLRE1C.

The sequence was obtained from a woman between 45 and 65 years old in good health and CMV-seronegative. V is TRBV13 and J is TRBJ2-1, with a weak D call TRBD1 (6 bases). The specimen was PBMCs. CDR3 residues: CASSSARQESQSSYNEQFF. CDR3 DNA sequence: TGTGCCAGCAGCTCAGCACGACAGGAAAGCCAAAGCTCCTACAATGAGCAGTTCTTC. The full variable domain, rest sourced from reference TRBV13 and TRBJ2-1, is AAGVIQSPRHLIKEKRETATLKCYPIPRHDTVYWYQQGPGQDPQFLISFYEKMQSDKGSIPDRFSAQQFSDYHSELNMSSLELGDSALYFCASSSARQESQSSYNEQFFGPGTRLTVL.